This entry is about one T cell receptor beta chain. V lost 3 bases and J lost 4, with 10 bases in between. CDR1 and CDR2 (germline): MNHNS, SASEGT. The CDR3 totals 13 residues. This sample stems from a study of Ad26.COV2.S vaccination and SARS-CoV-2 variants. Study information: Among those in the COV1001 Ad26.COV2.S trial arm was the donor.

TCRdb's table, derived via immunoSEQ multiplex PCR, lists solely in-frame clones and lacks some. The sample contains about 250,000 clones, around 87% of which appear only once. The treatment denotes: about 20 received Ad26.COV2.S at low or high dose, single or two shots; 5 received placebo; per-sample allocation not given. Each sample was drawn 63 days after the first injection (of vaccine or placebo). The TCR sequence derives from a person aged 18-60 years who received the Ad26.COV2.S COVID-19 vaccine or a placebo. The sequenced sample was peripheral blood, obtained in a trial of Ad26.COV2.S vaccine versus placebo. The genes are TRBV6-1 and TRBJ2-7; D ambiguous. CDR3 sequence: CASSDPVLYEQYF. The DNA of the CDR3 is TGTGCCAGCAGTGACCCCGTCCTGTACGAGCAGTACTTC.